The 16 T cell receptor beta chains below all came from one sample that was sequenced in a study of post-analysis software for immune sequencing data. Study findings and constraints: When patients were compared with controls, about five TRBV segments were more frequent, TRBV5-6, TRBV5-1 and TRBV20-1 among them.

No cognate antigen is known for these TCRs. cDNA libraries for TCR beta contained unique molecular identifiers. TCRdb independently ran MiXCR on the PCR reads; one entry per CDR3 protein. The sample yields hundreds of thousands of distinct CDR3 sequences, about a third seen once. Material for sequencing was blood. The receptors here all came from a girl aged 5 to 17 with multiple sclerosis.

V usage is TRBV29-1 and J usage is TRBJ2-5, with a possible D match to TRBD1 (8 bases). Germline V CDR1 and CDR2: SQVTM, ANQGSEA. The CDR3 loop spans 14 amino acids. The V end lost 7 bases, the J end lost 5 bases, and 20 bases lay between the germline ends. CDR3 in DNA: TGCAGCGCGGGAAGCGACAGGGGAGGGGAGACCCAGTACTTC. Its protein product is CSAGSDRGGETQYF.

The chain employs TRBV6-2 or TRBV6-3 and TRBJ2-7, with D possibly matching TRBD2 (5 bases). The CDR3 has 13 residues. The V end lost 2 bases, the J end lost 1 base, and 6 bases lay between the germline ends. Germline V CDR1 and CDR2: MNHEY, SVGEGT. Written as DNA, the CDR3 is TGTGCCAGCAGTTACCAGCGGTCCTACGAGCAGTACTTC. This sequence encodes CASSYQRSYEQYF.

This clonotype was recorded many times. The chain carries TRBV20-1 and TRBJ2-1, with 9 bases identical to TRBD1. This CDR3 contains 14 residues. Germline assignment: CDR1 DFQATT and CDR2 SNEGSKA (reference sequence). V dropped 1 base and J dropped 6; count of bases not matched to a gene: 4. The CDR3 DNA is TGCAGTGCTAGAGCGGACAGGGGACTCAATGAGCAGTTCTTC. This sequence encodes CSARADRGLNEQFF.

This clonotype was seen a handful of times. The chain links TRBV7-8 to TRBJ1-6; perhaps TRBD1 as D (5 bases). The V and J ends lost 0 bases and 8 bases respectively, with 11 bases between them. CDR1 is SGHVS and CDR2 is FQNEAQ in the germline V gene. The length of the CDR3 is 15 residues. The CDR3 DNA follows: TGTGCCAGCAGCTTAGCTTTAATAGGGGATTCACCCCTCCACTTT. Translating it yields CASSLALIGDSPLHF. Filled out from reference TRBV7-8 and TRBJ1-6, the complete variable domain reads GAGVSQSPRYKVAKRGQDVALRCDPISGHVSLFWYQQALGQGPEFLTYFQNEAQLDKSGLPSDRFFAERPEGSVSTLKIQRTQQEDSAVYLCASSLALIGDSPLHFGNGTRLTVT.

This clonotype was seen more than once but under ten times. V gene TRBV20-1 combines with J gene TRBJ2-1; TRBD2 matches at 12 bases. Germline trimming cut 3 bases from V and 3 bases from J; bases unmatched to any gene: 6. Germline-derived CDR1 and CDR2 are DFQATT and SNEGSKA (reference sequence). The CDR3 has 16 residues. The chain's CDR3 is CSASETSGGDYNEQFF. Here the CDR3 DNA reads TGCAGTGCTAGTGAGACTAGCGGGGGAGACTACAATGAGCAGTTCTTC.

The CDR3 nucleotides are TGTGCCAGCAGCTTAGCTGGGGGGCTTAGAGGGTACCAAGAGACCCAGTACTTC. Protein: CASSLAGGLRGYQETQYF. This chain connects TRBV11-2 to TRBJ2-5; the D call may be TRBD1 or TRBD2 (6 bases each). This CDR3 has 18 amino acids. Trimming removed 1 base from V and 0 bases from J, with 18 bases in between. Germline CDR1 is SGHAT and CDR2 is FQNNGV.

V and J are TRBV12-3 or TRBV12-4 and TRBJ1-5, with D possibly being TRBD1 (6 bases). Trimming removed 5 bases at V and 9 bases at J, with 14 bases between. There are 13 residues in the CDR3. DNA for the CDR3: TGTGCCAGCAGTCGGGGGGCCTTAGGGCCCCAGCATTTT. Translation: CASSRGALGPQHF.

Comments on this clonotype: A read error may be the cause here, since a much bigger clone is one base away. This chain connects TRBV10-3 to TRBJ2-7, with 7 positions matching TRBD2. Germline trimming cut 6 bases from V and 3 bases from J; bases unmatched to any gene: 8. Germline V gene lookup returns CDR1 ENHRY and CDR2 SYGVKD. This CDR3 region has 14 residues. The CDR3 reads CAIRDSAGDYEQYF. Written as DNA, the CDR3 is TGTGCCATCAGGGACTCGGCGGGGGACTACGAGCAGTACTTC.

This clonotype was recorded a few times. J is TRBJ2-7 and V is TRBV20-1; TRBD1 matches 9 bases. The CDR3 is made up of 13 amino acids. Trimming cost V 6 bases and J 3 bases; bases outside gene matches: 6. Germline V gene sequence: CDR1 DFQATT, CDR2 SNEGSKA (reference sequence). CDR3 sequence: CSAPTTGGYEQYF. CDR3 bases: TGCAGTGCGCCAACGACAGGGGGCTACGAGCAGTACTTC.

This clonotype was counted only a few times. The chain links TRBV4-2 to TRBJ1-5; D is uncertain. The CDR3 totals 15 residues. Trimming stripped 0 bases from V and 0 bases from J, with 6 bases between. Germline values: CDR1 LGHNA, CDR2 YNFKEQ. The CDR3 reads CASSQEMVSNQPQHF. CDR3 sequence (DNA): TGTGCCAGCAGCCAAGAGATGGTTAGCAATCAGCCCCAGCATTTT.

The chain links TRBV29-1 to TRBJ2-1, with D uncertain. V lost 2 bases, J lost 4 bases, and 12 bases lay in between. CDR1 is SQVTM, CDR2 ANQGSEA, per germline. CDR3 length equals 14 residues. CDR3 DNA sequence: TGCAGCGTTGAACTCGGCAGGAAATACAATGAGCAGTTCTTC. It yields the protein CSVELGRKYNEQFF.

This clonotype has only a few counts. In DNA form, the CDR3 reads TGCAGTGCACGGGACAACCTCTACGAGCAGTACTTC. Translating gives CSARDNLYEQYF. J is TRBJ2-7 and V is TRBV20-1, with D possibly TRBD1 on 6 matching bases. The CDR3 extends over 12 amino acids. Germline assignment: CDR1 DFQATT and CDR2 SNEGSKA (reference sequence). Trimming stripped 6 bases from V and 3 bases from J, with 12 bases between.

The chain couples TRBV15 to TRBJ1-1; no definite D call. The V end was cut by 5 bases, the J end by 0 bases, with 10 bases between. Germline V gene data show CDR1 as LNHNV and CDR2 as YYDKDF (reference sequence). CDR3 length equals 14 residues. The CDR3 DNA reads TGTGCCACCAGCTCCGACATTTTGAACACTGAAGCTTTCTTT. As protein: CATSSDILNTEAFF.

The CDR3 nucleotides are TGTGCCAGCAGTTTTGGGGGGGCCGACTATGGCTACACCTTC. Its translation: CASSFGGADYGYTF. The J gene is TRBJ1-2, the V gene TRBV12-3 or TRBV12-4, with a weak D call TRBD1 (6 bases). The CDR3 totals 14 residues. V was pared by 3 bases and J by 3 bases, with 11 bases between.

This clonotype was seen many times. The chain joins TRBV7-2 to TRBJ2-4; TRBD2 matches at 7 bases. The CDR3 totals 15 residues. Germline trimming cut 6 bases from V and 2 bases from J; bases unmatched to any gene: 7. Germline CDR1 reads SGHTA; CDR2 reads FQGNSA. The CDR3 spells CASSVSGVSKNIQYF. The DNA of the CDR3 is TGTGCCAGCAGTGTGAGCGGGGTATCCAAAAACATTCAGTACTTC.

The rearrangement links TRBV6-5 to TRBJ2-7; no clear D gene. The germline CDR1 and CDR2 sequences are MNHEY and SVGAGI. Trimming pared 0 bases from V and 1 base from J, leaving 16 bases between. The CDR3 has 17 amino acids. CDR3 sequence reads: CASSYSSGPPKSYEQYF. The CDR3 DNA reads as TGTGCCAGCAGTTACTCGAGTGGCCCGCCTAAGTCCTACGAGCAGTACTTC.